This paragraph reports one T cell receptor beta chain. Generated by immunoSEQ multiplex PCR, the TCRdb table keeps only in-frame clones and is missing some. Of about 13,000 clones listed, approximately 83% are singletons. CDR3 length: 15 amino acids. After removal of 6 bases from V and 4 bases from J, the junction contained 6 bases not matched to a gene. Germline-derived CDR1 and CDR2 are LNHDA and SQIVND (reference sequence). This sample is drawn from a study of technical replicates of blood from a few donors. V and J are TRBV19 and TRBJ1-5, with 10 bases identical to TRBD1. This TCR was sampled from a human donor in good health. The specimen sequenced was PBMCs. The CDR3 region has the DNA TGTGCCAGTAGCGACAGGGGGCGCGGGAATCAGCCCCAGCATTTT. As protein: CASSDRGRGNQPQHF.